The entry below gives a single TCR beta chain sequence along with its context. This clone was detected only once. Its antigen target is currently unknown. Base qualities are not at hand, and no much larger clone is one base apart. V is trimmed back by 6 bases and J by 4 bases, and the junction contains 6 bases that no gene match accounts for. The CDR3 runs 14 residues from the cysteine to the phenylalanine. Only the CDR3 part of the read is kept: 42 bases, read in frame from the first base. CDR1 is given as SEHNR and CDR2 as FQNEAQ, both from the germline V gene (reference sequence). The entry originates in a study of blood T cell repertoires in COVID-19 (dated by TCRdb to 2019 to 2021). In terms of the full investigation: Collaborator samples came from the United States, Italy and Spain and covered acute and convalescent phases of COVID-19. The repertoires were released in a freely available public database intended as a resource for research on the immune response to SARS-CoV-2. The prospective study material was composed of cDNA or gDNA derived from T cells, B-cell-depleted T cells, or PBMCs. The dataset comprised deeply sampled blood TCRbeta repertoires from subjects exposed to, actively infected with, or recovered from COVID-19. A de-identified subject ID, COVID-19 status, age in years and sex were almost always included in the sample metadata. The samples were drawn from two sources: the first 160 participants of the ongoing ImmuneRACE study, and fewer than 1,500 subjects contributed by 6 global collaborators. Where available, HLA class I and class II types were taken from metadata supplied by the sample provider and were not determined by assay-based typing.

What the study reported, not specific to this receptor: The amount of clinical and demographic metadata varied by source and participant and was provided uncurated.

Participants in the prospective study were enrolled through a virtual design, were aged roughly 18 to 100 years, and lived in 24 United States geographic areas. In the prospective study, cohorts were assigned on the basis of participant-reported clinical history obtained from a screening survey and a study questionnaire. In the prospective study, whole blood, serum and a nasopharyngeal or oropharyngeal swab were collected from each participant by mobile phlebotomists. Over a roughly 2-month period, participants in the prospective study had the option of providing additional blood draws and questionnaires. Before DNA extraction, blood samples from the prospective study were shipped at room temperature or frozen. TCRbeta CDR3 regions were amplified from genomic DNA by means of the immunoSEQ Assay, a bias-controlled multiplex PCR. On the study's bioinformatics: Nucleated cell counts per sample were estimated from amplification of reference gene primers within the assay. Sequence reads were collapsed and filtered to measure the absolute abundance of every unique TCRbeta CDR3 rearrangement. For each sample, productive Simpson clonality was calculated as the square root of Simpson's diversity index across productive rearrangements. TCRdb took this table from immuneACCESS and kept in-frame rearrangements with V and J called. Such tables lack part of the clones; where checked against another copy, unresolved V genes explain under half of the gap, and the rest is unexplained. V, J and clone size are those of that table, while D and trimming were read from the DNA. The sample includes 300,000 to 500,000 clones, with approximately 87% observed a single time. Over 0.9% of the sample lies in the top ten.

The sequence links TRBV7-9 to TRBJ2-5, with 9 bases aligning to TRBD1. Sequencing was carried out using PBMCs or T cells enriched from blood (not recorded which). The sequence derives from a woman in her twenties or thirties with acute COVID-19. In nucleotide form, the sequence is TGTGCCAGCAGGAAGGGACAGGGTGGAGAGACCCAGTACTTC. It translates as CASRKGQGGETQYF.